The 15 T cell receptor beta chains listed next were all sequenced from one sample in a study of regulatory T cells in long-lasting Graves disease (dated by TCRdb to the early 2020s). The sample's time point label, in plain terms: newly diagnosed GD, antithyroid drugs for less than 3 months. For both TCR sequencing and RNA sequencing, RNA was extracted from PBMCs using TRIzol. The method was multiplex PCR. The sample was run on an Illumina HiSeq 4000. iRepertoire HTBI primers and Arm-PCR amplification of CDR3 regions were used to construct TCR beta libraries. TCRdb handled the public reads itself, with Q25 trimming in fastp and clone calling in MiXCR, and kept productive beta chains. Identical CDR3 proteins give one entry, which carries the most common genes and DNA. The sample table holds about 400,000 distinct CDR3 sequences, of which around 16% were seen once. Jointly, the top ten make up approximately 7.8% of the sample.

These data were also filed under a second study, of T cells in Graves' hyperthyroidism and ophthalmopathy.

The sequences come from peripheral blood mononuclear cells (PBMCs), collected at new diagnosis, from a patient treated with antithyroid drugs. The receptors derive from a woman between 40 and 55 years old with Graves disease. Donor details come from another sample of the same person, matched by shared clones.

This clonotype showed up just a few times. The chain is built from TRBV19 and TRBJ2-5; D unclear. Germline CDR1 reads LNHDA; CDR2 reads SQIVND (reference sequence). The CDR3 loop spans 11 amino acids. Trimming cost V 7 bases and J 4 bases, with 7 bases left between them. CDR3 sequence (DNA): TGTGCCAGTAATTTGGGAGAGACCCAGTACTTC. This codes for CASNLGETQYF.

The table lists this clonotype with many counts. The chain uses TRBV28 and TRBJ1-2; TRBD1 matches at 7 bases. The CDR3 is 14 residues long. The junction had 9 bases not matched to a gene; V was cut back by 3 bases and J by 8 bases. Germline V lookup: CDR1 MDHEN, CDR2 SYDVKM. The DNA for the CDR3 is TGTGCCAGCAGTTTTCTAAGAGGGGGCGCAGGCTACACCTTC. Its translation: CASSFLRGGAGYTF.

As regards this clonotype: One end of the junction is discordant with germline, which a read error may explain. V usage is TRBV19 and J usage is TRBJ2-7; 8 bases are shared with TRBD2. Germline CDR1 is LNHDA and CDR2 is SQIVND (reference sequence). The length of the CDR3 is 13 residues. This CDR3 is CASSMTSEYGQYF. CDR3 DNA sequence: TGTGCCAGTAGTATGACTAGCGAGTACGGGCAGTACTTC.

This clonotype was observed a handful of times. The chain carries TRBV5-1 and TRBJ2-1, with TRBD2 matching over 11 bases. V dropped 5 bases and J dropped 2; count of bases not matched to a gene: 9. Per germline, CDR1 SGHRS and CDR2 YFSETQ. CDR3 length: 17 residues. The CDR3 coding sequence is TGCGCCAGCAGACGAATTAGCGGGGGGGGCCCCTACAATGAGCAGTTCTTC. Its protein product is CASRRISGGGPYNEQFF.

Only one count was recorded for this clonotype. The genes are TRBV2 and TRBJ2-2; D may correspond to TRBD1 or TRBD2 (6 bases each). V lost 6 bases to trimming and J lost 4 bases, with 15 bases between them. Germline CDR1 SNHLY, CDR2 FYNNEI. The CDR3 consists of 15 residues. CDR3 nucleotides: TGTGCCAGCAGCCACGTCGAGGGGGGCACCGGGGAGCTGTTTTTT. This sequence encodes CASSHVEGGTGELFF.

This clonotype was observed at least ten times. The genes are TRBV12-3 or TRBV12-4 and TRBJ2-7; maybe TRBD1 (5 bases). The CDR3 runs 14 residues. Trimming removed 2 bases at V and 2 bases at J, with 10 bases between. The CDR3 DNA sequence: TGTGCCAGCAGTTTAAGGGCAGGGCCCTACGAGCAGTACTTC. This codes for CASSLRAGPYEQYF.

The chain combines TRBV9 with TRBJ2-7; 8 positions agree with TRBD2. Germline V gene lookup returns CDR1 SGDLS and CDR2 YYNGEE. J was trimmed by 0 bases and V by 0 bases; bases with no gene match: 5. This CDR3 is 16 amino acids long. In nucleotides, the CDR3 is TGTGCCAGCAGCGTAGAGCCTAGCGGGCACTCCTACGAGCAGTACTTC. This sequence encodes CASSVEPSGHSYEQYF.

In its sample, this clonotype was seen many times. The chain carries TRBV11-2 and TRBJ2-7; 10 bases map to TRBD1. Germline CDR1 and CDR2: SGHAT and FQNNGV. The trim removed 0 bases at V and 7 bases at J, leaving 9 bases unmatched. There are 16 residues in the CDR3. CDR3 nucleotides: TGTGCCAGCAGCTTAGAAGGTGGGACAGGGGTTGGTGAGCAGTACTTC. Amino acid sequence: CASSLEGGTGVGEQYF.

The genes are TRBV5-1 and TRBJ2-1; D remains ambiguous. This CDR3 contains 16 residues. V was pared by 0 bases and J by 0 bases, with 10 bases between. The germline gives CDR1 SGHRS, CDR2 YFSETQ. CDR3 in amino acids: CASSLEVGSSYNEQFF. Written as DNA, the CDR3 is TGCGCCAGCAGCTTGGAGGTCGGTAGCTCCTACAATGAGCAGTTCTTC.

This clonotype was picked up many times. The V call is TRBV5-6, the J call TRBJ2-5; 13 nucleotides align to TRBD2. V dropped 2 bases and J dropped 5; count of bases not matched to a gene: 9. CDR3 length equals 17 residues. Germline V gene data show CDR1 as SGHDT and CDR2 as YYEEEE. The CDR3 bases are TGTGCCAGCAGCTTCCGGACTAGCGGGAGAACTGGGGAGACCCAGTACTTC. Translating gives CASSFRTSGRTGETQYF.

This clonotype was detected ten times or more. Here the CDR3 reads CASSFGQGGDTEAFF. CDR3 bases: TGTGCCAGCAGTTTTGGGCAGGGTGGGGACACTGAAGCTTTCTTT. The chain recombines TRBV12-3 or TRBV12-4 with TRBJ1-1, with D maybe TRBD1 (5 bases). Trimming took off 3 bases at V and 3 bases at J, with 14 bases between the two ends. The CDR3 runs to 15 residues.

This clonotype was seen repeatedly, ten times or more. The chain employs TRBV28 and TRBJ2-4; 12 bases map to TRBD2. The CDR3 extends over 18 amino acids. Germline CDR1 reads MDHEN; CDR2 reads SYDVKM. Trimming took 6 bases from V and 3 from J; bases not matched to a gene: 12. CDR3 residues: CASSSRTSGKAGKNIQYF. CDR3 DNA sequence: TGTGCCAGCAGCTCTCGGACTAGCGGGAAAGCGGGCAAAAACATTCAGTACTTC.

This clonotype was recorded at least ten times. The chain employs TRBV20-1 and TRBJ2-3; D is unresolved. The CDR3 has 13 amino acids. The germline V gene encodes CDR1 DFQATT and CDR2 SNEGSKA (reference sequence). Trimming removed 1 base at V and 2 bases at J, with 7 bases between. In DNA, the CDR3 is TGCAGTGCTAGAGGTGTGTCCACAGATACGCAGTATTTT. Protein product: CSARGVSTDTQYF.

This clonotype was recorded many times. The chain employs TRBV15 and TRBJ1-2; a possible D gene is TRBD1 (5 bases). V was shortened by 0 bases and J by 3 bases, with 17 bases between the two germline ends. The CDR3 covers 17 residues. The germline CDR1 and CDR2 sequences are LNHNV and YYDKDF (reference sequence). CDR3 sequence (DNA): TGTGCCACCAGCAGAGATATTCGGACAATTCAGGACTATGGCTACACCTTC. It codes for CATSRDIRTIQDYGYTF. The variable domain in full, with the rest retrieved from reference TRBV15 and TRBJ1-2, is DAMVIQNPRYQVTQFGKPVTLSCSQTLNHNVMYWYQQKSSQAPKLLFHYYDKDFNNEADTPDNFQSRRPNTSFCFLDIRSPGLGDTAMYLCATSRDIRTIQDYGYTFGSGTRLTVV.

The DNA for the CDR3 is TGCGCCAGCAGCAGCCTGGGTGACCATAATGAAAAACTGTTTTTT. This encodes CASSSLGDHNEKLFF. The rearrangement links TRBV5-1 to TRBJ1-4; no clear D gene. This CDR3 spans 15 amino acids. Germline CDR1 is SGHRS and CDR2 is YFSETQ. V gave up 4 bases and J gave up 4 bases, with 14 bases separating them. The whole variable domain, filled in from reference TRBV5-1 and TRBJ1-4, reads KAGVTQTPRYLIKTRGQQVTLSCSPISGHRSVSWYQQTPGQGLQFLFEYFSETQRNKGNFPGRFSGRQFSNSRSEMNVSTLELGDSALYLCASSSLGDHNEKLFFGSGTQLSVL.